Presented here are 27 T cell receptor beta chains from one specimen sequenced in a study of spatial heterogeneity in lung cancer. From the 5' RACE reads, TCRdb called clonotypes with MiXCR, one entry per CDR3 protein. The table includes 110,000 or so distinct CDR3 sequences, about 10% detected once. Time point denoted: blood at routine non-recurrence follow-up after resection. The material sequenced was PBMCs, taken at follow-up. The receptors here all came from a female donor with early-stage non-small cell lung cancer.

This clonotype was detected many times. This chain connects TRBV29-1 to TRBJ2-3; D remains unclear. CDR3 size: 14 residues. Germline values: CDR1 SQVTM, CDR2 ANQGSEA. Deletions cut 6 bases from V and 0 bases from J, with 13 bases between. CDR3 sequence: CSVTLGASTDTQYF. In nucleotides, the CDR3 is TGCAGCGTCACCCTGGGCGCTAGCACAGATACGCAGTATTTT.

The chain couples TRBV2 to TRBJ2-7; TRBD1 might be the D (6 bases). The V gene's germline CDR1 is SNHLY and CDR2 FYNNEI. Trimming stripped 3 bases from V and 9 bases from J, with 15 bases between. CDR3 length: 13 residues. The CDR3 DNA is TGTGCCAGCAGTGAGGCAGGGGTTTTTGGGCAGTACTTC. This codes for CASSEAGVFGQYF.

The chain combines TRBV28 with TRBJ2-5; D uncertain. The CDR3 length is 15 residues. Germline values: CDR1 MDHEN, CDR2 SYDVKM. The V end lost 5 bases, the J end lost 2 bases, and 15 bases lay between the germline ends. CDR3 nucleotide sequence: TGTGCCAGCAGTCCTCCCCTAACGGCACAAGAGACCCAGTACTTC. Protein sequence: CASSPPLTAQETQYF.

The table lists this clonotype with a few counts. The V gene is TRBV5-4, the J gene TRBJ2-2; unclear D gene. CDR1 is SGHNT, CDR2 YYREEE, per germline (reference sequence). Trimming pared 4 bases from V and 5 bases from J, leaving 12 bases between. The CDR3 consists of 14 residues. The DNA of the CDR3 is TGTGCCAGCAGCCCGAGGACCGGGACCGGGGAGCTGTTTTTT. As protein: CASSPRTGTGELFF.

The CDR3 nucleotides read TGCGCCAGCAGCTTTGGAGCGGCGAACCAAGAGACCCAGTACTTC. Translation: CASSFGAANQETQYF. The chain couples TRBV5-1 to TRBJ2-5; a possible D gene is TRBD2 (5 bases). Between the trimmed V and J ends, which lost 2 bases and 0 bases, there was a span of 11 bases. This CDR3 is built from 15 residues. Per the germline V gene, CDR1 is SGHRS and CDR2 is YFSETQ.

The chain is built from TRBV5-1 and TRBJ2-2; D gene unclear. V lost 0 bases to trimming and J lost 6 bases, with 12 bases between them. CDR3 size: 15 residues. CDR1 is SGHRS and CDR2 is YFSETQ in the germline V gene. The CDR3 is CASSLDTAVPGELFF. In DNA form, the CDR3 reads TGCGCCAGCAGCTTGGATACTGCCGTCCCCGGGGAGCTGTTTTTT.

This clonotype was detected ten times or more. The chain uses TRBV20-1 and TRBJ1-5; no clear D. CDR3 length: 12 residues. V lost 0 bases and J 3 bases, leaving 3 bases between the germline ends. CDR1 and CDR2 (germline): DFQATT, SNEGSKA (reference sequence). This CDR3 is CSARESNQPQHF. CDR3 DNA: TGCAGTGCTAGAGAGTCCAATCAGCCCCAGCATTTT.

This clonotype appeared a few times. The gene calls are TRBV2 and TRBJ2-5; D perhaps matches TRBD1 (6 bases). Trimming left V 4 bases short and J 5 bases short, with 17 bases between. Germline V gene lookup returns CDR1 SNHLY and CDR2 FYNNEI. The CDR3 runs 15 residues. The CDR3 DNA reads TGTGCCAGCAGTGCAGGGGTAGCCTTTGACGAGACCCAGTACTTC. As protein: CASSAGVAFDETQYF.

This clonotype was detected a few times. This CDR3 is CASSPSRSVTWNYGYTF. The CDR3 nucleotides are TGTGCCAGCAGCCCAAGTAGGTCAGTCACTTGGAACTATGGCTACACCTTC. The V call is TRBV14, the J call TRBJ1-2; D unclear. The CDR3 is made up of 17 amino acids. V was shortened by 4 bases and J by 2 bases, with 20 bases between the two germline ends. Germline V gene sequence: CDR1 SGHDN, CDR2 FVKESK.

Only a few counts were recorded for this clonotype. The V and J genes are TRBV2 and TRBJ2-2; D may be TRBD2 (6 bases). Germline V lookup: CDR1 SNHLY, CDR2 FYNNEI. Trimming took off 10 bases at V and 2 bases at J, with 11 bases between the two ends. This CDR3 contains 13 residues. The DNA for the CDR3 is TGTGCCACTCGACTAGATAACACCGGGGAGCTGTTTTTT. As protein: CATRLDNTGELFF.

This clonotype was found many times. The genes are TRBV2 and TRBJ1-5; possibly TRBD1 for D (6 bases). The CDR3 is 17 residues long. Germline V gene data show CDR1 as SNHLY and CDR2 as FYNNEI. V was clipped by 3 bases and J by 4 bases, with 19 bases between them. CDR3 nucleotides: TGTGCCAGCAGTGATCGTGTGGGGCTAGGGGGGAATCAGCCCCAGCATTTT. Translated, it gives CASSDRVGLGGNQPQHF.

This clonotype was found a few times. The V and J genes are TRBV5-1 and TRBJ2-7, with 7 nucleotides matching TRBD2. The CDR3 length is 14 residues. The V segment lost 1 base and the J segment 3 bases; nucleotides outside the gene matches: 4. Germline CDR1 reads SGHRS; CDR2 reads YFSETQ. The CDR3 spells CASSLSGNNYEQYF. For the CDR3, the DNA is TGCGCCAGCAGCTTGAGCGGGAACAACTACGAGCAGTACTTC.

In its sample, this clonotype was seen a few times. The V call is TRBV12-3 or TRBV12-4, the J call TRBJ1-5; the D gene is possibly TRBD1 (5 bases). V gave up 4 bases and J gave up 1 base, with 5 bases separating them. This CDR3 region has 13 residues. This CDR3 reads CASSWGSNQPQHF. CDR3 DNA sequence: TGTGCCAGCAGTTGGGGGAGCAATCAGCCCCAGCATTTT.

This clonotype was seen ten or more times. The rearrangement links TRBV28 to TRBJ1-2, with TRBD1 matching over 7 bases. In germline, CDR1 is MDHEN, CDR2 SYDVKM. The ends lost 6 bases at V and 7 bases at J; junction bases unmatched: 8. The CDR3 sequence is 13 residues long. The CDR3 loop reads CASRLTGASGYTF. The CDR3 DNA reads TGTGCCAGCAGGTTAACAGGGGCCAGTGGCTACACCTTC.

The CDR3 protein is CASSVQPTDTQYF. The CDR3 coding sequence is TGTGCCAGCAGCGTACAGCCAACAGATACGCAGTATTTT. The chain employs TRBV9 and TRBJ2-3, with D unclear. CDR3 size: 13 residues. Germline V CDR1 and CDR2: SGDLS, YYNGEE. Between the trimmed V and J ends, which lost 1 base and 3 bases, there was a span of 6 bases.

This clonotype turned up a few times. The CDR3: CASSPQGQRNTGELFF. The CDR3 DNA sequence: TGCGCCAGCAGCCCCCAGGGACAGCGGAACACCGGGGAGCTGTTTTTT. The chain is built from TRBV4-3 and TRBJ2-2; 7 bases line up with TRBD1. The germline gives CDR1 LGHNA, CDR2 YSLEER. V gave up 4 bases and J gave up 1 base; unmatched junction bases: 6. The CDR3 consists of 16 residues.

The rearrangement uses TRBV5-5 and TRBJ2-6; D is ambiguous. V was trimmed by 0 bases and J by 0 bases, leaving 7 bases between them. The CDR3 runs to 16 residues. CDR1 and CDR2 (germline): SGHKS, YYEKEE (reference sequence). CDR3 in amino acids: CASSLELNSGANVLTF. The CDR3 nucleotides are TGTGCCAGCAGCTTGGAATTGAACTCTGGGGCCAACGTCCTGACTTTC.

Here the CDR3 DNA reads TGTGCCAGCAGCCCTTCGGGACAAGTCTACGAGCAGTACTTC. It specifies CASSPSGQVYEQYF. The chain recombines TRBV5-5 with TRBJ2-7; D perhaps matches TRBD1 (6 bases). The V gene lost 4 bases and the J gene lost 3 bases, with 14 bases spanning the gap. Germline V CDR1 and CDR2: SGHKS, YYEKEE (reference sequence). The CDR3 contains 14 residues.

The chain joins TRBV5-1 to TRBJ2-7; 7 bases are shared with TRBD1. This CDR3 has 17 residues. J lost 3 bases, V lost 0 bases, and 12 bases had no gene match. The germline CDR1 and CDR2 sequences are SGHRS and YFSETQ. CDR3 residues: CASSLGPDRVRGYEQYF. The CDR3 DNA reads TGCGCCAGCAGCTTGGGTCCAGACAGGGTGAGGGGCTACGAGCAGTACTTC.

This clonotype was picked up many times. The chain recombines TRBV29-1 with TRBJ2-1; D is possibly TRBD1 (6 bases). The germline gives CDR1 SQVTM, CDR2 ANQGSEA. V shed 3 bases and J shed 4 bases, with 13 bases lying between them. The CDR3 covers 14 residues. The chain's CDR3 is CSVEIQGKYNEQFF. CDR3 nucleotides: TGCAGCGTTGAGATACAGGGAAAGTACAATGAGCAGTTCTTC.

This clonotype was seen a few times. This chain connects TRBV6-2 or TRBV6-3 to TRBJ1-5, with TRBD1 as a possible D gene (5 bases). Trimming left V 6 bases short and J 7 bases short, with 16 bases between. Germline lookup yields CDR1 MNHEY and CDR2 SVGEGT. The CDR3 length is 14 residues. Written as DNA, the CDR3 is TGTGCCAGCAGAGTAGGACGGGACGGGCAGCCCCAGCATTTT. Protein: CASRVGRDGQPQHF.

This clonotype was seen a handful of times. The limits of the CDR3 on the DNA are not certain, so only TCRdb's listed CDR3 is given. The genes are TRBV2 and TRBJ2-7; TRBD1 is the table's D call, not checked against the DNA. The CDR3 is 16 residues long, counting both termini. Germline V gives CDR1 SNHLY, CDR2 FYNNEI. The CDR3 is CATPSFGPGGPHEQYV.

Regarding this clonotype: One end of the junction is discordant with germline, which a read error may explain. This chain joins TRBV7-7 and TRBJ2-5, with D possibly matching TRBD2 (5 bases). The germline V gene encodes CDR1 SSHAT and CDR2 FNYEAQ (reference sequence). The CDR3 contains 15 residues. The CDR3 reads CASSPRGTSSETQYF. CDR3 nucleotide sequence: TGTGCTAGCAGCCCACGGGGTACTAGTTCTGAGACCCAGTACTTC. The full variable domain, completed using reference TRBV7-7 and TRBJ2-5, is GAGVSQSPRYKVTKRGQDVTLRCDPISSHATLYWYQQALGQGPEFLTYFNYEAQPDKSGLPSDRFSAERPEGSISTLTIQRTEQRDSAMYRCASSPRGTSSETQYFGPGTRLLVL.

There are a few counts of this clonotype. CDR3 sequence reads: CASRSRPNEQFF. The DNA for the CDR3 is TGTGCCAGTAGGTCCCGTCCCAATGAGCAGTTCTTC. The rearrangement joins TRBV19 to TRBJ2-1; the D is unclear. This CDR3 contains 12 residues. Trimming took 6 bases from V and 6 from J, leaving 9 bases between them. Germline CDR1 LNHDA, CDR2 SQIVND (reference sequence).

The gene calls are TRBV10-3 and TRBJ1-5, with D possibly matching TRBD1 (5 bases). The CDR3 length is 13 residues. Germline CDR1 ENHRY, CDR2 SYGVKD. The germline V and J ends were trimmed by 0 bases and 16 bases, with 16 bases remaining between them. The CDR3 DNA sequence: TGTGCCATCAGTGAGTCGGAGGACACAATCCAACATTTT. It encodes CAISESEDTIQHF.

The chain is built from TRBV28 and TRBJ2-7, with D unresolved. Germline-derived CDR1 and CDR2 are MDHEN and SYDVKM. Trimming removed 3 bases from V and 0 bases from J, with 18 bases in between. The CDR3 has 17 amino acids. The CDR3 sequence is CASSLGRIPISSYEQYF. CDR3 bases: TGTGCCAGCAGTTTGGGTAGGATACCCATAAGCTCCTACGAGCAGTACTTC.

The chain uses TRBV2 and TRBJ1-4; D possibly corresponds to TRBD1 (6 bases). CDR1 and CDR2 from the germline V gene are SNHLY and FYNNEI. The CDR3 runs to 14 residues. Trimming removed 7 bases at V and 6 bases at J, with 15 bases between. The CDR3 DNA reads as TGTGCCAGCACCCGTCAGGGGCCGGATGAAAAACTGTTTTTT. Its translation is CASTRQGPDEKLFF.